This T cell receptor (beta chain) comes out of a study of identical twins (dated by TCRdb to the mid-2010s). With regard to the full study: To test whether fetal clonotypes persist, this study deep-sequenced TCR alpha and beta repertoires from monozygotic twins, from unrelated adults of various ages, and from cord blood. Replicate twin experiments were performed at different times using different library preparation protocols to rule out contamination.

Details on this clonotype: The specificity of this receptor is unknown. No qualities accompany the bases; no much larger clone lies one base away.

The paper as a whole reports these results and caveats: Abundant cord blood beta clonotypes had fewer insertions, young adult naive repertoires showed a similar but weaker trend, and memory repertoires showed no such trend. Because the same donors could not be followed over many years, conclusions were based on cross-sectional statistical analysis. Zero-insertion analyses could be partly confounded by invariant T cells such as MAIT and iNKT, although diverse VJ usage argued against such confounding for most clonotypes. Out-of-frame TCR alpha sharing in monozygotic twins was systematically underestimated by recombination models, whereas sharing between unrelated individuals was in agreement with the recombination models. Excess twin sharing in beta out-of-frame sequences was weaker because fewer shared sequences lowered the signal-to-noise ratio. Compared with coincidental sharing between unrelated individuals, an excess of low generation-probability sequences was observed among out-of-frame TCR alpha sequences shared between twins.

Only healthy Caucasian donors were included. Three pairs of female monozygotic twins, all aged roughly 18 to 29 years, were included in the twin cohort. RNA for TCR libraries was isolated from peripheral blood mononuclear cells. Library preparation employed 5' RACE. Reads for this sample came from an Illumina HiSeq 2000. A universal primer binding site was added through template switching, and the final cDNA carried a unique molecular identifier so that TCR cDNA molecules could be counted accurately. Specific primers in the conserved constant-segment region were used to synthesize first-strand cDNA for the TCR alpha and beta chains. Each cDNA library was double barcoded, with a SMART-Mk sample barcode plus Illumina barcodes, to control for contamination. TruSeq adapter sequences along with Illumina sample barcodes were introduced in two successive PCR steps. The Illumina HiSeq platform was used with custom primers to sequence TCR alpha and beta cDNA libraries. In the source study's methods: MiGEC processed the raw reads to extract unique molecular identifiers, while MiXCR was used to determine the CDR3 positions. For each individual, recombination models were inferred using an EM algorithm with the repgenHMM and IGoR tools. The tcR package in R was used for shared clonotype analysis, with sharing normalized by the product of cloneset sizes. To study raw recombination free of thymic and clonal selection effects, out-of-frame nonproductive sequences were analyzed. TCRdb itself trimmed the public reads at Q25 with fastp, ran MiXCR and retained productive beta chains. Identical CDR3 protein sequences are pooled into one entry, listed with their most common genes and DNA. These V and J calls are TCRdb output, not the study's own analysis. The sample records a few hundred thousand distinct CDR3 sequences, roughly 9.5% of which are singletons. The top ten hold around 3.2% of the sample.

CDR1 MNHEY and CDR2 SMNVEV were looked up in the germline V gene (reference sequence). Compared with germline, V lacks 6 bases and J lacks 9 bases; bases without a gene match: 5. The CDR3 starts with the cysteine, ends with the phenylalanine, and has 13 residues. Only CDR3 DNA remains: 39 bases, in frame from the first base. Separately, the same data were catalogued under a study of yellow fever vaccine responses in identical twins. That second publication adds: According to the authors, the vaccine-induced T cell response in identical twins seemed to be partly convergent and partly specific to each individual. Focusing on identical twins, the study followed the T cell clones that responded to the vaccine, and did so with precision.

The receptor was isolated from a woman aged 18-29 years in good health. Sample: PBMCs. The chain links TRBV27 with TRBJ2-1; 10 central bases correspond to TRBD2. The nucleotide sequence is TGTGCCAGCAGCAGCGGGAGGGCCGCTGAGCAGTTCTTC. Translated, this gives CASSSGRAAEQFF.